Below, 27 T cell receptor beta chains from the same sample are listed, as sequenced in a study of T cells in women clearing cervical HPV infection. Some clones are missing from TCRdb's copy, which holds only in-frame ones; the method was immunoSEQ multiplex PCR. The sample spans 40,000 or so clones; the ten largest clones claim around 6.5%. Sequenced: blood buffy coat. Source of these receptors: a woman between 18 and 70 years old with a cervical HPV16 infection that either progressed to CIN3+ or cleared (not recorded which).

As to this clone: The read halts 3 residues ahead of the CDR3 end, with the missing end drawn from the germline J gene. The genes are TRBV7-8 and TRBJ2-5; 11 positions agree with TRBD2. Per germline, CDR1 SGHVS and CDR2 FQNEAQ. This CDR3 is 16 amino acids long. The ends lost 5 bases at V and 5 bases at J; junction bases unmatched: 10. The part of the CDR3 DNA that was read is TGTGCCAGCAGCGTGTATAGCGGGAGGGCCGGGGAGACC. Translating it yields CASSVYSGRAGET. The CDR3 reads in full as CASSVYSGRAGETQYF.

The part of the CDR3 DNA that was read is TGCAGCGTTGAAGGGCTAGCGGGGGGTAAATTGAGCTCCTACAATGAG. Its protein product is CSVEGLAGGKLSSYNE. The full CDR3 protein is CSVEGLAGGKLSSYNEQFF. V is TRBV29-1 and J is TRBJ2-1; 11 bases match TRBD2. The CDR3 is cut off 3 residues early in the read; its end comes from the germline J gene. The CDR3 sequence is 19 residues long. Germline assignment: CDR1 SQVTM and CDR2 ANQGSEA. Unmatched junction bases numbered 11, after V lost 1 base and J lost 0 bases.

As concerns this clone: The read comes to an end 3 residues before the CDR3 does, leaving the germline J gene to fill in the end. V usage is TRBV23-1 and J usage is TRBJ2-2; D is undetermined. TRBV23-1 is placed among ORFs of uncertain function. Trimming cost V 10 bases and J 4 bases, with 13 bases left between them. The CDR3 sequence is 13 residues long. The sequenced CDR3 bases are TGCGCCATCCCGGGTGAAACCACCGGGGAG. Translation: CAIPGETTGE. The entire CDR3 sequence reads CAIPGETTGELFF.

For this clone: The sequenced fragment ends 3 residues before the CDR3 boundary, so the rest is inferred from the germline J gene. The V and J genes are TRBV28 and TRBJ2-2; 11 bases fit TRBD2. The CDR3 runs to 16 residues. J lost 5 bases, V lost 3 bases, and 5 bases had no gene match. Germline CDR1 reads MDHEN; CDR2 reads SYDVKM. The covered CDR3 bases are TGTGCCAGCAGTTTGTCCGGGACTAGCGGAACCGGGGAG. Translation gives CASSLSGTSGTGE. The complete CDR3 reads CASSLSGTSGTGELFF.

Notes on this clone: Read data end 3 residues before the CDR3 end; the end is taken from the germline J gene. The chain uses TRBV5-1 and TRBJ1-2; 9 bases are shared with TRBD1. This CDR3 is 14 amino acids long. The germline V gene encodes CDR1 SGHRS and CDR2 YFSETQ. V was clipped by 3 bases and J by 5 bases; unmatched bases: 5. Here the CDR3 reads CASSSSGTGYGYTF. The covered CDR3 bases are TGCGCCAGCAGCTCCAGTGGGACAGGGTATGGC.

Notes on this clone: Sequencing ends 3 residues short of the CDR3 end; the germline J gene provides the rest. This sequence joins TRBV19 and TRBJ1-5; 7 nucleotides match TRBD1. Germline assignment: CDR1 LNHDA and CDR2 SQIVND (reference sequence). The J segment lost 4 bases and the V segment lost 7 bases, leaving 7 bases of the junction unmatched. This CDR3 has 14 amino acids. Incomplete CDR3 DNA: TGTGCCAGTAAAACGACAGGGCGTAATCAGCCC. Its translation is CASKTTGRNQP. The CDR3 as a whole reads CASKTTGRNQPQHF.

The covered CDR3 bases are TGCGCCAGCAGCTTTGTCCCCCAGGCCACAGATACG. Amino acid sequence: CASSFVPQATDT. The full CDR3 sequence reads CASSFVPQATDTQYF. The gene calls are TRBV5-1 and TRBJ2-3; D remains unclear. The CDR3 end lies 3 residues beyond the end of the read and is filled in from the germline J gene. Per the germline V gene, CDR1 is SGHRS and CDR2 is YFSETQ. The length of the CDR3 is 15 residues. Trimming removed 2 bases at V and 2 bases at J, with 12 bases between.

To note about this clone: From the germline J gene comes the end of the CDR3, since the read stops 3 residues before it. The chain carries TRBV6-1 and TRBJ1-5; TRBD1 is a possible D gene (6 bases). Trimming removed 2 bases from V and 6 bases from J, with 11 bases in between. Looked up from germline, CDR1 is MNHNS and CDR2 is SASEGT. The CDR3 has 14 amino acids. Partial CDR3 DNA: TGTGCCAGCAGTGAAAGGGCAGGGGCTCAGCCC. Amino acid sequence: CASSERAGAQP. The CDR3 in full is CASSERAGAQPQHF.

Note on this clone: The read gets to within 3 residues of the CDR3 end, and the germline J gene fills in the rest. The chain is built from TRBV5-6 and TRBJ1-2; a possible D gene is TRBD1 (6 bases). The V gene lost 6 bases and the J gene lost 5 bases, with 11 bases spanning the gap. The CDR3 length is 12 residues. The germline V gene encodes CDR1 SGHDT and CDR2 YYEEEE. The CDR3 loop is CASTADSYGYTF. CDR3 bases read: TGTGCCAGCACCGCGGACAGTTATGGC.

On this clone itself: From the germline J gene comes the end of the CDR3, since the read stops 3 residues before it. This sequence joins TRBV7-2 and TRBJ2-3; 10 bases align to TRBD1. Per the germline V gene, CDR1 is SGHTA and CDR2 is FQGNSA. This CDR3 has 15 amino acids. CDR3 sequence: CASSPDRGRAETQYF. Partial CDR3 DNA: TGTGCCAGCAGCCCTGACAGGGGGCGCGCGGAGACG.

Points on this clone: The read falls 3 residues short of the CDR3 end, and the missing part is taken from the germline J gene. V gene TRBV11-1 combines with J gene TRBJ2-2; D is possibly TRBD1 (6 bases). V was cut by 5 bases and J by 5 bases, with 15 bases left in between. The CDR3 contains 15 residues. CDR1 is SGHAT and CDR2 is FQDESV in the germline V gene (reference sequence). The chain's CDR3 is CASSPEGVGTGELFF. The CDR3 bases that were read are TGTGCCAGCAGCCCAGAGGGGGTAGGGACCGGGGAG.

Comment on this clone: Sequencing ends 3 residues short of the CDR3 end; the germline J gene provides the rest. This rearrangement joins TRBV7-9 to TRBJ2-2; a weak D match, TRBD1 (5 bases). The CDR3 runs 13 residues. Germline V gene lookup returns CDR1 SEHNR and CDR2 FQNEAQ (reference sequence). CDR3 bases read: TGTGCCAGCAGCTTCGCTGGGGCCAACGTG. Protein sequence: CASSFAGANV. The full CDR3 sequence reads CASSFAGANVLFF.

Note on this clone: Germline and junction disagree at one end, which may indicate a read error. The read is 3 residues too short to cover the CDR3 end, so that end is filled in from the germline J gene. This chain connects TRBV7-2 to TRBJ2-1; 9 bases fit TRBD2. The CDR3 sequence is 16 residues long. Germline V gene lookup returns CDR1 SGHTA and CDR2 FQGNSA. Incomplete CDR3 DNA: TGTGCCAGCAGCCTAGCGACTAGCGGAGCCCCGCATGAG. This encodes CASSLATSGAPHE. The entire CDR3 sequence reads CASSLATSGAPHEQFF.

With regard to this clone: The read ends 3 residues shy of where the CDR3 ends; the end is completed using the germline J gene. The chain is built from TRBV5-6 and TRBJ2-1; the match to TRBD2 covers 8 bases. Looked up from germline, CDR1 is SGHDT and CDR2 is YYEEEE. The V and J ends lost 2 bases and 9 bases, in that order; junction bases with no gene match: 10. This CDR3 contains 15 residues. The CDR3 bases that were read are TGTGCCAGCAGCTTCGGGACTCTAGCGGGTAGTGAG. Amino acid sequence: CASSFGTLAGSE. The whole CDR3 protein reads CASSFGTLAGSEQFF. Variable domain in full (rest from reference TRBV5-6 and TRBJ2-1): DAGVTQSPTHLIKTRGQQVTLRCSPKSGHDTVSWYQQALGQGPQFIFQYYEEEERQRGNFPDRFSGHQFPNYSSELNVNALLLGDSALYLCASSFGTLAGSEQFFGPGTRLTVL.

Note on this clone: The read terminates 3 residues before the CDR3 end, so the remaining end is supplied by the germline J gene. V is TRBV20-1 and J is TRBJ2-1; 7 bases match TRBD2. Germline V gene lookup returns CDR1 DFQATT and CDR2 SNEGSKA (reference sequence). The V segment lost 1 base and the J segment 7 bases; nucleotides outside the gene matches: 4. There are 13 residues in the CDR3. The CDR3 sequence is CSARGTSKNEQFF. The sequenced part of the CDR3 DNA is TGCAGTGCTAGAGGGACTAGTAAGAATGAG.

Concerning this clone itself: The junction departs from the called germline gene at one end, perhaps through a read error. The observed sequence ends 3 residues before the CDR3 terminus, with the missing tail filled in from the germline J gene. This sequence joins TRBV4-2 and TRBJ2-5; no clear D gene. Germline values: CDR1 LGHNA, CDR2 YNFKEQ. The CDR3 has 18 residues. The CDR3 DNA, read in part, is TGCGCCAGCAGCCAAGAAATGTACGATGTAGGAGCGAAAGAGACC. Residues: CASSQEMYDVGAKET. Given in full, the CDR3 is CASSQEMYDVGAKETQYF.

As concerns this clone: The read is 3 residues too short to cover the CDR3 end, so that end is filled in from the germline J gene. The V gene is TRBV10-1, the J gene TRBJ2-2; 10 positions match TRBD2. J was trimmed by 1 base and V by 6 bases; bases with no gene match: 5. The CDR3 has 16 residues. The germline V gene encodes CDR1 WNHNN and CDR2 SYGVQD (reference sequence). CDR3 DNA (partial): TGCGCCAGCAGAGTTGGACTAGCGGTGAACACCGGGGAG. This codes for CASRVGLAVNTGE. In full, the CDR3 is CASRVGLAVNTGELFF.

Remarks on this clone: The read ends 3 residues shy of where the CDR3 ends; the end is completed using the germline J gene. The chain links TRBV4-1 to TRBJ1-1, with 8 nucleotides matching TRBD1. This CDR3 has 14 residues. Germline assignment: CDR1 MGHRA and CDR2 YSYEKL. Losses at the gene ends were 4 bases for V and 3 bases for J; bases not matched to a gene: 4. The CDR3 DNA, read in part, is TGCGCCAGCAGCCCGGGGACAGGCTACACTGAA. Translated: CASSPGTGYTE. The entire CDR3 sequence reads CASSPGTGYTEAFF.

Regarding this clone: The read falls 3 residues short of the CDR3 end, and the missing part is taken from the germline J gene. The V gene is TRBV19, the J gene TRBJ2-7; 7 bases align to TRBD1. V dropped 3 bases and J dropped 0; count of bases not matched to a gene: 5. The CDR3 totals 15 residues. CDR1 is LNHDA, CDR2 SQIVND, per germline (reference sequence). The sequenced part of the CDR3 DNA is TGTGCCAGTAGTATCAACAGGGGCAGCTCCTACGAG. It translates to CASSINRGSSYE. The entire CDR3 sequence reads CASSINRGSSYEQYF. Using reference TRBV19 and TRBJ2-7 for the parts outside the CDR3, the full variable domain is DGGITQSPKYLFRKEGQNVTLSCEQNLNHDAMYWYRQDPGQGLRLIYYSQIVNDFQKGDIAEGYSVSREKKESFPLTVTSAQKNPTAFYLCASSINRGSSYEQYFGPGTRLTVT.

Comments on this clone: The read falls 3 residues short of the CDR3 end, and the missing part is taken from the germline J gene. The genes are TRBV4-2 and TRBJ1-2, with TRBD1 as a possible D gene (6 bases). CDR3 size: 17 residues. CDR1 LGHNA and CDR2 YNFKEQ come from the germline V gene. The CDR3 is CASSQGSGGRGKNIYTF. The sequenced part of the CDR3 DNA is TGTGCCAGCAGCCAAGGTTCCGGGGGGCGCGGGAAAAACATC.

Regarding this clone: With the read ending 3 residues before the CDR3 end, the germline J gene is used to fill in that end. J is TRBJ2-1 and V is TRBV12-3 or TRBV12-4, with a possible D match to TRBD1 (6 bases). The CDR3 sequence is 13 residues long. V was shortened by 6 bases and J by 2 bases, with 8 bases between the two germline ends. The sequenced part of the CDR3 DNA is TGTGCCAGCAGCCGGACAGCCTACAATGAG. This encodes CASSRTAYNE. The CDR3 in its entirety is CASSRTAYNEQFF.

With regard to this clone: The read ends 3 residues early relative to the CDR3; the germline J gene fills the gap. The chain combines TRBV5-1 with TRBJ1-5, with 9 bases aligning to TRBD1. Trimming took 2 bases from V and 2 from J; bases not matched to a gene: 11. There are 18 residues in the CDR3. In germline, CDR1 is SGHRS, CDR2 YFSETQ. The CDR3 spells CASSFGPGQGMGNQPQHF. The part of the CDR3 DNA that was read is TGCGCCAGCAGCTTCGGCCCGGGACAGGGAATGGGCAATCAGCCC.

The CDR3 loop reads CSVDRDGYTF. The covered CDR3 bases are TGCAGCGTTGACAGGGATGGC. The V call is TRBV29-1, the J call TRBJ1-2; D is perhaps TRBD1 (5 bases). The sequenced fragment ends 3 residues before the CDR3 boundary, so the rest is inferred from the germline J gene. This CDR3 region has 10 residues. The V end lost 3 bases, the J end lost 6 bases, and 5 bases lay between the germline ends. In germline, CDR1 is SQVTM, CDR2 ANQGSEA.

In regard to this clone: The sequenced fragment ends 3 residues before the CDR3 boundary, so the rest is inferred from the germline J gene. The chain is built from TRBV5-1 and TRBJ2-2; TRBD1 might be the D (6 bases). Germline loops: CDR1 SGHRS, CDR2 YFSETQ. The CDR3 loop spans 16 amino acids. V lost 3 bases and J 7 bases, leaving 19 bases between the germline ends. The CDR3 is CASSYHSGTRIGELFF. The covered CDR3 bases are TGCGCCAGCAGCTACCACTCCGGGACAAGGATCGGGGAG.

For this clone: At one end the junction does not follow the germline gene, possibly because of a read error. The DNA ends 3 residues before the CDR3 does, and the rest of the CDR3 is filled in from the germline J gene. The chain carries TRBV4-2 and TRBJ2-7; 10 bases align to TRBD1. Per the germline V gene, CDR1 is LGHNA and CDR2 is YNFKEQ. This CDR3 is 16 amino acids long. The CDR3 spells CASSQATRDRGYEQYF. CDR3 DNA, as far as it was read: TGCGCCAGCAGCCAAGCGACCCGGGACAGGGGCTACGAG.

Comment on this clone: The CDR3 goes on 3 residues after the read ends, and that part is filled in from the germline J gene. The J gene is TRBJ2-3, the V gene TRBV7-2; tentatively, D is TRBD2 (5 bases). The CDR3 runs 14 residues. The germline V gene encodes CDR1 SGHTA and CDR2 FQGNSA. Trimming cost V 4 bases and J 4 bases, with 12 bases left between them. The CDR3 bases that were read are TGTGCCAGCAGCTCCCTGTCTAGCTCAGATACG. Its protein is CASSSLSSSDT. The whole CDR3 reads CASSSLSSSDTQYF.

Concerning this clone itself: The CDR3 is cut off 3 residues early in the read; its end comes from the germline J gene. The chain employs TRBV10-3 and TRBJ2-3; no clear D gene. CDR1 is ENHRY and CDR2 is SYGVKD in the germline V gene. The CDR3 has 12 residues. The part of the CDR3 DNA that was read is TGTGCCACTAGACTGGAAGGTGAGCCG. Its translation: CATRLEGEP. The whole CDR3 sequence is CATRLEGEPQYF.